This T cell receptor (beta chain) was profiled in a study of shared clonotypes between healthy human individuals. Clones were read by immunoSEQ multiplex PCR, and TCRdb kept only the in-frame ones, dropping some. The data show approximately 1,500,000 clones, roughly 96% seen once. Sequenced sample: naive CD4+ T cells sorted from blood. As for subset: CD45RA+ positively selected. The sequence was collected from a man aged 25 to 45 in good health.

CDR3 bases: TGTGCCAGCTCACCTGGACTGGGCGGAGAGACCCAGTACTTC. Translating it yields CASSPGLGGETQYF. The chain combines TRBV18 with TRBJ2-5; possible D gene TRBD2, 5 bases. V lost 3 bases and J 4 bases, leaving 12 bases between the germline ends. Looked up from germline, CDR1 is KGHSH and CDR2 is LQKENI. The CDR3 totals 14 residues. Variable domain in full (rest from reference TRBV18 and TRBJ2-5): NAGVMQNPRHLVRRRGQEARLRCSPMKGHSHVYWYRQLPEEGLKFMVYLQKENIIDESGMPKERFSAEFPKEGPSILRIQQVVRGDSAAYFCASSPGLGGETQYFGPGTRLLVL.